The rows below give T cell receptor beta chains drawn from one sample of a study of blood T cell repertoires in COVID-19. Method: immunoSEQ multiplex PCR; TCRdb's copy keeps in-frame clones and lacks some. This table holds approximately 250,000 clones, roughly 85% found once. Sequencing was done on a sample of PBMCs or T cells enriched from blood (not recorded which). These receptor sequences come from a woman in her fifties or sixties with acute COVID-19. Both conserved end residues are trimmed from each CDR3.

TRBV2,ASRKGSTGNQPQH
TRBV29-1,SVVGGGYT
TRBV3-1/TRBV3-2,ASSSSGFSSYNEQF
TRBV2,ASSEARVVATVTEAF
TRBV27,ASSLGQGRQLF
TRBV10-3,AISSDLNGYT
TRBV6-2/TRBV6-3,ASSLFTGTEAF
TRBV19,ASSMGRDYDEKLF
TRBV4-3,ASSRGGTGSYEQY
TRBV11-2,ASSLDQDAYNSPLH
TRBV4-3,ASSQERGLFTEAF